The 17 T cell receptor beta chains listed next were all sequenced from one sample in a study of T cells in Graves' hyperthyroidism and ophthalmopathy. What was amplified from RNA transcripts were TCR beta CDR3 regions. The study used the HTBI primer set for a first-round RT-PCR of the TCR CDR3. Using its own MiXCR run on the multiplex PCR reads, TCRdb lists one record per CDR3 protein. Among some 800,000 distinct CDR3 sequences listed, roughly 40% were seen once. Sequencing input: blood. The receptors shown here come from a man aged 18 to 29 with Graves' hyperthyroidism.

This clonotype was recorded many times. V usage is TRBV19 and J usage is TRBJ1-5; D perhaps matches TRBD1 (5 bases). The CDR3 has 15 amino acids. V lost 3 bases to trimming and J lost 0 bases, with 9 bases between them. In germline, CDR1 is LNHDA, CDR2 SQIVND (reference sequence). The CDR3 is CASSMEGYSNQPQHF. The CDR3 region has the DNA TGTGCCAGTAGTATGGAGGGGTATAGCAATCAGCCCCAGCATTTT.

This clonotype has just a few counts. The chain combines TRBV5-1 with TRBJ1-1; D gene uncertain. This CDR3 spans 17 amino acids. Germline assignment: CDR1 SGHRS and CDR2 YFSETQ. V lost 0 bases and J lost 0, with 15 bases in between. In DNA form, the CDR3 reads TGCGCCAGCAGCTTGGTTGAGGAGGAACCCATGAACACTGAAGCTTTCTTT. As protein: CASSLVEEEPMNTEAFF.

This sequence joins TRBV7-8 and TRBJ2-7; 8 nucleotides agree with TRBD2. With V trimmed by 6 bases and J by 3 bases, 13 bases remained unmatched. Germline assignment: CDR1 SGHVS and CDR2 FQNEAQ. The CDR3 has 16 residues. In nucleotides, the CDR3 is TGTGCCAGCAGTTCCCCACTCACTAGCGGAAACTACGAGCAGTACTTC. Translated: CASSSPLTSGNYEQYF. The whole variable domain, remainder taken from reference TRBV7-8 and TRBJ2-7, is GAGVSQSPRYKVAKRGQDVALRCDPISGHVSLFWYQQALGQGPEFLTYFQNEAQLDKSGLPSDRFFAERPEGSVSTLKIQRTQQEDSAVYLCASSSPLTSGNYEQYFGPGTRLTVT.

This clonotype was seen many times. This chain connects TRBV15 to TRBJ2-7; TRBD2 matches 9 bases. The V and J ends lost 4 bases and 1 base, in that order; junction bases with no gene match: 11. This CDR3 contains 17 residues. Germline V gene lookup returns CDR1 LNHNV and CDR2 YYDKDF (reference sequence). In DNA form, the CDR3 reads TGTGCCACCAGCAATTCATGGACTAGCGATCCGTCCTACGAGCAGTACTTC. It codes for CATSNSWTSDPSYEQYF.

This clonotype was observed many times. This chain links TRBV24-1 with TRBJ1-5, with D unclear. Trimming left V 12 bases short and J 9 bases short, with 11 bases between. CDR3 length equals 10 residues. CDR1 and CDR2 from the germline V gene are KGHDR and SFDVKD. The CDR3 reads CASTVWPQHF. CDR3 nucleotides: TGTGCCTCCACCGTGTGGCCCCAGCATTTT.

This clonotype was recorded at least ten times. The J gene is TRBJ2-7, the V gene TRBV29-1; 11 bases agree with TRBD1. Germline values: CDR1 SQVTM, CDR2 ANQGSEA. CDR3 length equals 13 residues. After removal of 7 bases from V and 6 bases from J, the junction contained 8 bases not matched to a gene. The CDR3 here is CSGAPGQGVEQYF. The DNA of the CDR3 is TGCAGCGGCGCACCGGGACAGGGGGTCGAGCAGTACTTC.

The chain uses TRBV9 and TRBJ1-2; D may be TRBD1 (6 bases). CDR3 size: 15 residues. The germline CDR1 and CDR2 sequences are SGDLS and YYNGEE. Trimming removed 4 bases from V and 8 bases from J, with 21 bases in between. In nucleotides, the CDR3 is TGTGCCAGCAGCCCTATCATACAGGGTTCGGAAGGCTACACCTTC. This translates into CASSPIIQGSEGYTF.

The sample holds many counts of this clonotype. V usage is TRBV5-1 and J usage is TRBJ1-1; D gene uncertain. The length of the CDR3 is 12 residues. V gave up 5 bases and J gave up 1 base, with 6 bases separating them. From germline, CDR1 is SGHRS and CDR2 YFSETQ. The CDR3 protein is CASRVGNTEAFF. The CDR3 nucleotides are TGCGCCAGCAGGGTGGGGAACACTGAAGCTTTCTTT.

This clonotype was seen just once. A much larger clone differs by one base, so this may be a read error. The V gene is TRBV20-1, the J gene TRBJ1-1; 7 bases map to TRBD1. CDR1 and CDR2 (germline): DFQATT, SNEGSKA (reference sequence). The CDR3 has 13 residues. After removal of 5 bases from V and 3 bases from J, the junction contained 6 bases not matched to a gene. For the CDR3, the DNA is TGCAGTGCTGGAGGAGGACAGGACACTGAAGCTTTCTTT. This encodes CSAGGGQDTEAFF.

The V gene is TRBV28, the J gene TRBJ2-7, with 7 bases matching TRBD1. With V trimmed by 6 bases and J by 6 bases, 2 bases remained unmatched. The CDR3 sequence is 11 residues long. Per the germline V gene, CDR1 is MDHEN and CDR2 is SYDVKM. The DNA of the CDR3 is TGTGCCAGCAGGCCAGGGGGCGAGCAGTACTTC. It yields the protein CASRPGGEQYF. The variable domain in full, completed from reference TRBV28 and TRBJ2-7, reads DVKVTQSSRYLVKRTGEKVFLECVQDMDHENMFWYRQDPGLGLRLIYFSYDVKMKEKGDIPEGYSVSREKKERFSLILESASTNQTSMYLCASRPGGEQYFGPGTRLTVT.

The rearrangement joins TRBV12-3 or TRBV12-4 to TRBJ2-5, with a tentative D call TRBD2 (5 bases). Trimming stripped 5 bases from V and 4 bases from J, with 11 bases between. The CDR3 sequence is 13 residues long. This CDR3 reads CASSPEVGETQYF. The CDR3 DNA follows: TGTGCCAGCAGTCCGGAGGTGGGAGAGACCCAGTACTTC.

As concerns this clonotype: Given a much more abundant clone one base away, this may be a read error. A read error is likely, as this CDR3 ends without the conserved phenylalanine or tryptophan. V is TRBV7-8 and J is TRBJ1-1, with TRBD1 matching over 7 bases. The CDR3 totals 13 residues. J gave up 4 bases and V 5 bases, and 4 bases lay outside the gene matches. Looked up from germline, CDR1 is SGHVS and CDR2 is FQNEAQ. CDR3 nucleotides: TGTGCCAGCAGCCGAGGGGGCCCCACTGAAGCTTTCCTT. Translated, it gives CASSRGGPTEAFL.

In this sample, this clonotype turned up many times. This chain links TRBV29-1 with TRBJ1-1, with 9 positions matching TRBD1. The CDR3 length is 12 residues. Trimming cost V 6 bases and J 7 bases; bases outside gene matches: 6. Germline loops: CDR1 SQVTM, CDR2 ANQGSEA. The CDR3 region is CSVAGTGIEAFF. CDR3 sequence (DNA): TGCAGCGTCGCCGGGACAGGGATTGAAGCTTTCTTT.

This clonotype was detected only a few times. The rearrangement uses TRBV20-1 and TRBJ1-6; D not resolved. V shed 1 base and J shed 11 bases, with 15 bases lying between them. The CDR3 consists of 14 residues. Germline V gene sequence: CDR1 DFQATT, CDR2 SNEGSKA (reference sequence). The CDR3 here is CSARAERVPPPLHF. CDR3 in DNA: TGCAGTGCTAGAGCCGAGAGAGTCCCACCACCCCTCCACTTT.

The gene calls are TRBV20-1 and TRBJ2-7, with a possible D match to TRBD1 (6 bases). Germline lookup yields CDR1 DFQATT and CDR2 SNEGSKA (reference sequence). Trimming cost V 3 bases and J 6 bases, with 24 bases left between them. There are 16 residues in the CDR3. The CDR3 DNA reads as TGCAGTGCTAGGAGGTTTGCCGCAGGGGATAGGGGCGAGCAGTACTTC. This codes for CSARRFAAGDRGEQYF.

As for this clonotype: The junction shows a germline mismatch at one end, possibly a read error. The chain carries TRBV9 and TRBJ1-5, with D uncertain. The CDR3 runs 14 residues. Germline values: CDR1 SGDLS, CDR2 YYNGEE. CDR3 in amino acids: CANSVHGGEEPQHF. The CDR3 DNA reads as TGTGCCAACAGCGTACACGGAGGAGAGGAGCCCCAGCATTTT.

This chain connects TRBV6-1 to TRBJ1-6; D is unclear. Germline CDR1 is MNHNS and CDR2 is SASEGT. The V and J ends lost 7 bases and 7 bases respectively, with 5 bases between them. The CDR3 loop spans 11 amino acids. CDR3 loop: CASNQNSPLHF. DNA for the CDR3: TGTGCCAGCAACCAGAATTCACCCCTCCACTTT.